Detailed here is one T cell receptor beta chain. This CDR3 fails to terminate in the conserved phenylalanine or tryptophan, so it likely reflects a read error. The germline V gene has CDR1 SEHNR and CDR2 FQNEAQ (reference sequence). The CDR3 loop spans 12 amino acids. These data belong to a study of prognosis after radiotherapy for stage I lung cancer. Researchers used two-round multiplex PCR to amplify TCR beta CDR3 starting from genomic DNA. Round one of PCR was performed, and it used primers specific to each TRBV and TRBJ gene. TCRdb called the multiplex PCR reads again in MiXCR, with one record for every CDR3 protein. Of over 9,000 distinct CDR3 sequences listed, about a third are singletons.

This rearrangement joins TRBV7-9 to TRBJ1-5, with D unclear. The TCR was taken from a donor aged 50 or older with non-small cell lung cancer. The starting material was PBMCs, obtained before or after stereotactic body radiation therapy (not recorded which). CDR3 nucleotides: TGTGCCAGCAGATTAGGCAGTCAGCCCCAGCATTCT. Its protein product is CASRLGSQPQHS.